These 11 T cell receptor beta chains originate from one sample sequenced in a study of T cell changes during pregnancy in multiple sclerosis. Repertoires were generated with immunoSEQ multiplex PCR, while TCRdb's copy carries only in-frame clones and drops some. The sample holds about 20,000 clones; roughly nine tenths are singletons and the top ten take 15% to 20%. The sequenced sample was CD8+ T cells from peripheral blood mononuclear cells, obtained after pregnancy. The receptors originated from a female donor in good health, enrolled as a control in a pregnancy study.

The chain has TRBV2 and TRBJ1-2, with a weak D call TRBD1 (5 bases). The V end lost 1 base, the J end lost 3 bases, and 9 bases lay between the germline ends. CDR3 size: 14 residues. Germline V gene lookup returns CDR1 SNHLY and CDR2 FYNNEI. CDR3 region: CASSEVGEDYGYTF. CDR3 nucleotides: TGTGCCAGCAGTGAAGTGGGGGAGGACTATGGCTACACCTTC.

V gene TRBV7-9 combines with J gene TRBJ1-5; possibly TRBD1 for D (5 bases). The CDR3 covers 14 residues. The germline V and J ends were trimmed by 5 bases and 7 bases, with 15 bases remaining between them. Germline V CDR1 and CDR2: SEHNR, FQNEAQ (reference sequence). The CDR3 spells CASSRTGAGQPQHF. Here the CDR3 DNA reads TGTGCCAGCAGCCGAACAGGAGCAGGGCAGCCCCAGCATTTT.

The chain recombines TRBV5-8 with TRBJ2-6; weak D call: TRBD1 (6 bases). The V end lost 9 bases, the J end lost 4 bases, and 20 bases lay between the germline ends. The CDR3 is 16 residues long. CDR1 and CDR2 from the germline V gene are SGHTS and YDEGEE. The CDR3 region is CANRMDSTEGANVLTF. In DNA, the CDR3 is TGTGCCAACCGAATGGACAGCACAGAAGGGGCCAACGTCCTGACTTTC.

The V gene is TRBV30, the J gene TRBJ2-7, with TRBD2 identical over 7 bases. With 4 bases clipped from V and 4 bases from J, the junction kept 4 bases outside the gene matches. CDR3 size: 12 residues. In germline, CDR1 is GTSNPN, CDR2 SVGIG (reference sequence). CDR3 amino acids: CAWTEAGYEQYF. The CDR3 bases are TGTGCCTGGACCGAAGCGGGGTACGAGCAGTACTTC.

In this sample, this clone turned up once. As DNA, the CDR3 is TGTGCCAGCAGCCCCCCGGGGGGGGAGGCCTACGAGCAGTACTTC. The encoded protein is CASSPPGGEAYEQYF. The chain employs TRBV7-9 and TRBJ2-7, with 8 bases that match TRBD2. The germline gives CDR1 SEHNR, CDR2 FQNEAQ (reference sequence). There are 15 residues in the CDR3. The V segment lost 5 bases and the J segment 2 bases; nucleotides outside the gene matches: 8.

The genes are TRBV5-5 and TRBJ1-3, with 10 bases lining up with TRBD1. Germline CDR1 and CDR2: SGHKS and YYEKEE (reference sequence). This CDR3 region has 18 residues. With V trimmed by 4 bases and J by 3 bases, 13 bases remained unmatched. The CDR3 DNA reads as TGTGCCAGCAGCGAGGGACAGGGGTTAGACCTCCTTGGAAACACCATATATTTT. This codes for CASSEGQGLDLLGNTIYF. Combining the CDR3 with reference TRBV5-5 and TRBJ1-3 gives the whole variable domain DAGVTQSPTHLIKTRGQQVTLRCSPISGHKSVSWYQQVLGQGPQFIFQYYEKEERGRGNFPDRFSARQFPNYSSELNVNALLLGDSALYLCASSEGQGLDLLGNTIYFGEGSWLTVV.

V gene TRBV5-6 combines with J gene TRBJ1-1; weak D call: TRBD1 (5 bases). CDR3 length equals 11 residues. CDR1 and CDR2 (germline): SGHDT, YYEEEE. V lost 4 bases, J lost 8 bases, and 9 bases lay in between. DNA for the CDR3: TGTGCCAGCAGCCTCCGACAGGAAGCTTTCTTT. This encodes CASSLRQEAFF.

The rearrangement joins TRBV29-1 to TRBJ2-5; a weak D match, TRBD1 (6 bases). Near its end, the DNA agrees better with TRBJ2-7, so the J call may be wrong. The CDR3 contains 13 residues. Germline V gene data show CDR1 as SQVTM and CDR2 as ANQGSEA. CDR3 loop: CSVQTGSAYEQYF. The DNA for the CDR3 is TGCAGCGTTCAGACAGGATCGGCCTACGAGCAGTACTTC.

The CDR3 bases are TGTGCCACCAGCAGCGACCGGGGCTCTGGGGCCAACGTCCTGACTTTC. Its protein product is CATSSDRGSGANVLTF. This chain links TRBV15 with TRBJ2-6; D is possibly TRBD2 (5 bases). Trimming left V 3 bases short and J 0 bases short, with 9 bases between. Germline assignment: CDR1 LNHNV and CDR2 YYDKDF (reference sequence). The CDR3 loop spans 16 amino acids.

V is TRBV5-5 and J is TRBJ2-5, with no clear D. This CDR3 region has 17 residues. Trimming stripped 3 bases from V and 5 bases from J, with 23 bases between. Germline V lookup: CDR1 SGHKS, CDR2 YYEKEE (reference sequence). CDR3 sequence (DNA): TGTGCCAGCAGCTCCTCCCCCGACGGAGCTTTGAAGGAGACCCAGTACTTC. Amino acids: CASSSSPDGALKETQYF. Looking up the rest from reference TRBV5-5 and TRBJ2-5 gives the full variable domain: DAGVTQSPTHLIKTRGQQVTLRCSPISGHKSVSWYQQVLGQGPQFIFQYYEKEERGRGNFPDRFSARQFPNYSSELNVNALLLGDSALYLCASSSSPDGALKETQYFGPGTRLLVL.

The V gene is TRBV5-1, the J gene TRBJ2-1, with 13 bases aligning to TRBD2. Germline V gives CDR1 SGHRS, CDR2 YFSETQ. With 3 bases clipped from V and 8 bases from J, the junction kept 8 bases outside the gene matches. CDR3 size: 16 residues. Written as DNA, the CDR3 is TGCGCCAGCAGCTCGGGGACTAGCGGGATAGGTGATGAGCAGTTCTTC. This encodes CASSSGTSGIGDEQFF. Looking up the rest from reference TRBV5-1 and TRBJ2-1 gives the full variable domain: KAGVTQTPRYLIKTRGQQVTLSCSPISGHRSVSWYQQTPGQGLQFLFEYFSETQRNKGNFPGRFSGRQFSNSRSEMNVSTLELGDSALYLCASSSGTSGIGDEQFFGPGTRLTVL.